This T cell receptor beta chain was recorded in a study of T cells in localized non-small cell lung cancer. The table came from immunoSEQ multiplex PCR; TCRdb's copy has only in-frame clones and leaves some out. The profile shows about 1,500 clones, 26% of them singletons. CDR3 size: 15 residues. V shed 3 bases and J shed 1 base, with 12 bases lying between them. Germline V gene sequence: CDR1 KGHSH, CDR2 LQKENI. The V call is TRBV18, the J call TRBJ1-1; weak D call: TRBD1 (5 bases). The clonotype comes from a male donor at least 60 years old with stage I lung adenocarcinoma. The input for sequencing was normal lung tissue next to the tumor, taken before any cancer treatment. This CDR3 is CASSPEGPRNTEAFF. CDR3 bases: TGTGCCAGCTCACCGGAGGGACCGAGGAACACTGAAGCTTTCTTT.